The rows below give T cell receptor beta chains drawn from one sample of a study of response to subunit inactivated influenza vaccine. TCRdb fed the RT-PCR reads into MiXCR, producing one record per CDR3 protein. The data show roughly 550,000 distinct CDR3 sequences, approximately 22% seen once. These data were also filed under a second study, of T cells expressing NK-cell markers.

Source: CD4+ T cells sorted from PBMCs, taken less than 13 days after vaccination. These receptors were obtained from a man over 45 who received an inactivated influenza vaccine. Both conserved end residues are part of each CDR3. The order of the fields is J gene, clone size, V gene, D gene, CDR3 DNA, CDR3 protein. A D gene is named only where the DNA matches it firmly. The size of a clone is reported for some rows only, either as once, few or many, or as a class for expanded clones.

TRBJ2-1 | . | TRBV20-1 | TRBD2 | TGCAGTGCTAGAGGGACTAGCTCTTCCTACAATGAGCAGTTCTTC | CSARGTSSSYNEQFF
TRBJ1-1 | few | TRBV6-5 | . | TGTGCCAGCAGTTACTGGGTTGCAGAGGGTAACACTGAAGCTTTCTTT | CASSYWVAEGNTEAFF
TRBJ1-1 | many | TRBV7-3 | TRBD1 | TGTGCCAGCAGCCAACCAGGGGGCAAAGCTTTCTTT | CASSQPGGKAFF
TRBJ2-1 | few | TRBV12-3/TRBV12-4 | TRBD2 | TGTGCCAGCAGTCTGAGCGGGGGTGACTACAATGAGCAGTTCTTC | CASSLSGGDYNEQFF
TRBJ1-5 | few | TRBV12-3/TRBV12-4 | TRBD1 | TGTGCCAGCAGTGCCGCAGGGGGACAGCCCCAGCATTTT | CASSAAGGQPQHF
TRBJ2-7 | . | TRBV5-1 | TRBD2 | TGCGCCAGCAGCTCGGGAGGGAGGGCCACTTACGAGCAGTACTTC | CASSSGGRATYEQYF
TRBJ2-7 | . | TRBV7-9 | . | TGTGCCAGCAGCTTCTTTGGAGGCGTACCTACTGAGCAGTACTTC | CASSFFGGVPTEQYF
TRBJ1-2 | . | TRBV7-2 | . | TGTGCCAGCAGCGATACAATAGTATCTGGCTACACCTTC | CASSDTIVSGYTF
TRBJ2-7 | . | TRBV11-1 | . | TGTGCCAGCAGCGGAAAAGGATCCTACGAGCAGTACTTC | CASSGKGSYEQYF
TRBJ1-2 | few | TRBV12-3/TRBV12-4 | . | TGTGCCAGCAGACCTAACGCAGGGGCGTTTGGCTATGGCTACACCTTC | CASRPNAGAFGYGYTF
TRBJ1-6 | . | TRBV5-1 | . | TGCGCCAGCAGCTTGTCCGGGGGCCAGGATTCACCCCTCCACTTT | CASSLSGGQDSPLHF
TRBJ1-5 | few | TRBV27 | . | TGTGCCAGCCGTCGTGGCCTAGGGCCCCAGCATTTT | CASRRGLGPQHF
TRBJ2-2 | . | TRBV28 | TRBD2 | TGTGCCAGCAATTCTCCGGGACTAGTTCACACCGGGGAGCTGTTTTTT | CASNSPGLVHTGELFF
TRBJ1-5 | few | TRBV6-1 | TRBD1 | TGTGCCAGCAGACACCGGGACAGGGGGCGTTGGGGTCAGCCCCAGCATTTT | CASRHRDRGRWGQPQHF
TRBJ2-5 | few | TRBV5-1 | TRBD1 | TGCGCCAGCAGCTTGGAATTGGTGGGACAGCAAGAGACCCAGTACTTC | CASSLELVGQQETQYF
TRBJ2-3 | few | TRBV20-1 | TRBD2 | TGCAGTGCTAGAATTCTAGCGGACGGAGCAGATACGCAGTATTTT | CSARILADGADTQYF
TRBJ1-2 | few | TRBV20-1 | TRBD1 | TGCAGTGCTAGAACAGGGGTCGGCGGCTACACCTTC | CSARTGVGGYTF
TRBJ2-1 | few | TRBV7-2 | TRBD1 | TGTGCCAGCAGCAAGGGACAGGTGTCCTACAATGAGCAGTTCTTC | CASSKGQVSYNEQFF
TRBJ1-5 | many | TRBV6-5 | . | TGTGCCAGCAGTACTGACGGTAATCAGCCCCAGCATTTT | CASSTDGNQPQHF
TRBJ2-3 | many | TRBV7-9 | . | TGTGCCAGCAGCTCGATAAATGCTCTGCCGGGAGATACGCAGTATTTT | CASSSINALPGDTQYF
TRBJ1-6 | few | TRBV6-2/TRBV6-3 | . | TGTGCCAGCAGTTCGTCTAATCCGGGACTGTCGCATTCACCCCTCCACTTT | CASSSSNPGLSHSPLHF
TRBJ2-1 | . | TRBV20-1 | . | TGCAGTGCTAGATCGGGGGCCCCCGGTGAGCAGTTCTTC | CSARSGAPGEQFF
TRBJ2-7 | few | TRBV6-1 | TRBD1 | TGTGCCAGCAGTCCCTCTCTGATTTACAGGGGGGATTCCTACGAGCAGTACTTC | CASSPSLIYRGDSYEQYF
TRBJ2-1 | . | TRBV12-3/TRBV12-4 | TRBD2 | TGTGCCAGCAGTTTAGCTAGCGGGGGTAACAATGAGCAGTTCTTC | CASSLASGGNNEQFF
TRBJ1-1 | few | TRBV10-3 | . | TGTGCCATCAGCCCTGATCGAGGGGAAGTTTTCTTT | CAISPDRGEVFF
TRBJ2-1 | few | TRBV20-1 | TRBD2 | TGCAGTGCTAGAGTCCCGGGACTAGCGGGAGTGGCCTTGTCCTACAATGAGCAGTTCTTC | CSARVPGLAGVALSYNEQFF
TRBJ2-3 | . | TRBV20-1 | TRBD2 | TGCAGTGCCCCAAATGAACCGGGACTAGCGGGGATAGGGTCGTGGACAGATACGCAGTATTTT | CSAPNEPGLAGIGSWTDTQYF
TRBJ2-6 | few | TRBV6-1 | . | TGTGCCAGCAGAACATCCGGCTCTGGGGCCAACGTCCTGACTTTC | CASRTSGSGANVLTF
TRBJ1-2 | . | TRBV29-1 | . | TGCAGCGTTGACCCTGTCAACTATGGCTACACCTTC | CSVDPVNYGYTF
TRBJ2-1 | once | TRBV10-3 | . | TGTGCCATCAGTGAGCTGGGGCTTAATGAGCAGTTCTTC | CAISELGLNEQFF
TRBJ2-5 | . | TRBV15 | . | TGTGCCACCCGTCCAACAGGACAAGAGACCCAGTACTTC | CATRPTGQETQYF
TRBJ2-2 | . | TRBV9 | . | TGTGCCAGCAGCGTAGGGGGAGGGGGCACCGGGGAGCTGTTTTTT | CASSVGGGGTGELFF
TRBJ2-7 | . | TRBV15 | . | TGTGCCACCAGCAGAGGCCTTTCGTCGGAGCAGTACTTC | CATSRGLSSEQYF
TRBJ2-1 | . | TRBV29-1 | . | TGCAGCGTTGCGACCCGGGGGTACAATGAGCAGTTCTTC | CSVATRGYNEQFF
TRBJ2-5 | . | TRBV5-1 | . | TGCGCCAGCAGCTTGGCTAGGCAGGGCGGAGAGACCCAGTACTTC | CASSLARQGGETQYF
TRBJ2-1 | . | TRBV7-2 | . | TGTGCCAGCAGCGGTGGGGGTTCTGTCGGTGAGCAGTTCTTC | CASSGGGSVGEQFF
TRBJ2-7 | . | TRBV10-3 | . | TGTGCCACGAGTGGGGCAGGGTTGGGTTACGAGCAGTACTTC | CATSGAGLGYEQYF
TRBJ1-5 | . | TRBV12-3/TRBV12-4 | . | TGTGCCAGCAGTTTTGGGGCCGTTCAGGGTCAGCCCCAGCATTTT | CASSFGAVQGQPQHF
TRBJ1-1 | . | TRBV15 | . | TGTGCCACCAGCCCTACGAGGAACACTGAAGCTTTCTTT | CATSPTRNTEAFF
TRBJ2-1 | . | TRBV7-2 | TRBD2 | TGTGCCAGCAGCCCCAGAGCGGGGGGGCACCATGAGCAGTTCTTC | CASSPRAGGHHEQFF
TRBJ2-1 | few | TRBV30 | . | TGTGCCACGACACCGAGCTCCTACAATGAGCAGTTCTTC | CATTPSSYNEQFF
TRBJ2-1 | few | TRBV7-2 | TRBD1 | TGTGCCAGCAGCTTAGTTGGACAGGGGTATGACAATGAGCAGTTCTTC | CASSLVGQGYDNEQFF
TRBJ1-5 | few | TRBV7-2 | . | TGTGCCAGCAGCGCAGGAGGGCGGACCCAGCATTTT | CASSAGGRTQHF
TRBJ1-6 | . | TRBV5-1 | . | TGCGCCAGCAGCTTATCCAGGTCGTCGAATTCACCCCTCCACTTT | CASSLSRSSNSPLHF
TRBJ2-1 | few | TRBV12-5 | TRBD2 | TGTGCTAGTGGACACCGATCGGGACTAGCGGGGGTCTACAATGAGCAGTTCTTC | CASGHRSGLAGVYNEQFF
TRBJ1-1 | . | TRBV20-1 | . | TGCAGTGCTAGACAATGGGGGATTGACACTGAAGCTTTCTTT | CSARQWGIDTEAFF
TRBJ2-3 | few | TRBV11-2 | TRBD2 | TGTGCCAGCAGCTTCAGACTAGCGGGGGTTCTGGGCACAGATACGCAGTATTTT | CASSFRLAGVLGTDTQYF
TRBJ2-5 | . | TRBV30 | . | TGTGCCTGGAGTGTACTTTCAAAGACCCAGTACTTC | CAWSVLSKTQYF
TRBJ2-6 | few | TRBV25-1 | . | TGTGCCAGCAGTGCGGGGAGCTCTGGGGCCAACGTCCTGACTTTC | CASSAGSSGANVLTF
TRBJ2-1 | many | TRBV29-1 | . | TGCAGCGTTGTTGGGGACAATGAGCAGTTCTTC | CSVVGDNEQFF
TRBJ1-2 | few | TRBV5-6 | . | TGTGCCAGCAGCTTGGCCGGAGGGACTTCTAACTATGGCTACACCTTC | CASSLAGGTSNYGYTF
TRBJ2-3 | . | TRBV7-2 | . | TGTGCCAGCGCCCGAGGCATCGATACGCAGTATTTT | CASARGIDTQYF
TRBJ1-1 | . | TRBV5-1 | . | TGCGCCAGCAGCTTGTTGGAGGGAGCGAGTGAAGCTTTCTTT | CASSLLEGASEAFF
TRBJ1-1 | . | TRBV6-1 | TRBD1 | TGTGCCAGCAGGGATGGGACAGGGTTGTGGACTTTCTTT | CASRDGTGLWTFF
TRBJ1-4 | many | TRBV9 | . | TGTGCCAGCAGCGTAGAACCTACGGGTAATGAAAAACTGTTTTTT | CASSVEPTGNEKLFF
TRBJ2-3 | . | TRBV20-1 | . | TGCAGTGCCTCTCCGGGGACATCTAGCACAGATACGCAGTATTTT | CSASPGTSSTDTQYF
TRBJ2-4 | few | TRBV28 | . | TGTGCCAGCAGTCACCCGTCCTATGGGCCGGCCAAAAACATTCAGTACTTC | CASSHPSYGPAKNIQYF
TRBJ1-1 | . | TRBV18 | . | TGTGCCAGCTCACCAGGTGGGGGGTTCACTGAAGCTTTCTTT | CASSPGGGFTEAFF
TRBJ1-5 | . | TRBV4-3 | TRBD1 | TGCGCCAGCAGCCAAGATAGGACAGGGCATCAGCCCCAGCATTTT | CASSQDRTGHQPQHF